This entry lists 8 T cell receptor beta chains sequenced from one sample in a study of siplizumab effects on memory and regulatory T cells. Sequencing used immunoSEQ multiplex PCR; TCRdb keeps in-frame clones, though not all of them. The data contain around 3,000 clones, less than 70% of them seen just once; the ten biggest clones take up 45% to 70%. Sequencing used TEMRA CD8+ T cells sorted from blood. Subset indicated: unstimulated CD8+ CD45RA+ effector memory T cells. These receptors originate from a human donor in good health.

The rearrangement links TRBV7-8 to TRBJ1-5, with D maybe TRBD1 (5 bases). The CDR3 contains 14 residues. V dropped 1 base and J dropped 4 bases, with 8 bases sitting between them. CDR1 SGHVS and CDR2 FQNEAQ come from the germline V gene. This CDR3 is CASSLDRINQPQHF. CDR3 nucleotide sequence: TGTGCCAGCAGCTTAGACAGGATTAATCAGCCCCAGCATTTT.

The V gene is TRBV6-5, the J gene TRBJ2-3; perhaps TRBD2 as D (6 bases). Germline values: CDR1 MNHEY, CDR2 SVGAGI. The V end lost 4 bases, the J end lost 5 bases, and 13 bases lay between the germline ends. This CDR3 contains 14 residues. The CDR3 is CASSLFGGRDTQYF. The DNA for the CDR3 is TGTGCCAGCAGTTTATTTGGAGGGAGAGATACGCAGTATTTT.

CDR3 loop: CASSFRGSILPGHEQYF. DNA of the CDR3: TGTGCCAGCAGTTTTCGGGGCTCTATTCTTCCTGGGCACGAGCAGTACTTC. V usage is TRBV28 and J usage is TRBJ2-7; D may be TRBD1 or TRBD2 (5 bases each). The germline V and J ends were trimmed by 3 bases and 5 bases, with 23 bases remaining between them. Germline CDR1 and CDR2: MDHEN and SYDVKM. The CDR3 has 17 amino acids.

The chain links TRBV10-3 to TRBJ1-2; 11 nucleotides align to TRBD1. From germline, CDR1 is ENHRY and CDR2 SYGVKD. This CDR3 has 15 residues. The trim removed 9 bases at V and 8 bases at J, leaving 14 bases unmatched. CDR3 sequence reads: CAIKPAGTGGKGYTF. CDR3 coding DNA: TGTGCCATTAAGCCAGCCGGGACAGGGGGAAAGGGCTACACCTTC.

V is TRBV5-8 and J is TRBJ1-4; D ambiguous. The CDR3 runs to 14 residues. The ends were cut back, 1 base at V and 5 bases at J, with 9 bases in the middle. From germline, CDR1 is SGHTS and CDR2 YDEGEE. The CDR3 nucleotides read TGTGCCAGCAGCTTGCTACTCTACAATGAAAAACTGTTTTTT. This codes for CASSLLLYNEKLFF.

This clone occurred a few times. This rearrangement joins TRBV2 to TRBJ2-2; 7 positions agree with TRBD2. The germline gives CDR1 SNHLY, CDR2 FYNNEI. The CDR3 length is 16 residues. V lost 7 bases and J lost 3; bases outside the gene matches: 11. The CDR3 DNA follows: TGTGCCAGCACCCCCCGGGAGGTTATGTACACCGGGGAGCTGTTTTTT. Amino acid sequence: CASTPREVMYTGELFF. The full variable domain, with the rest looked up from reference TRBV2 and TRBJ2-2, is EPEVTQTPSHQVTQMGQEVILRCVPISNHLYFYWYRQILGQKVEFLVSFYNNEISEKSEIFDDQFSVERPDGSNFTLKIRSTKLEDSAMYFCASTPREVMYTGELFFGEGSRLTVL.

DNA of the CDR3: TGTGCCAGCACCGTGACAGGACAGTACGAGCAGTACTTC. It codes for CASTVTGQYEQYF. V usage is TRBV28 and J usage is TRBJ2-7; tentative D call: TRBD1 (6 bases). Trimming took off 7 bases at V and 4 bases at J, with 14 bases between the two ends. CDR3 length: 13 residues. Looked up from germline, CDR1 is MDHEN and CDR2 is SYDVKM.

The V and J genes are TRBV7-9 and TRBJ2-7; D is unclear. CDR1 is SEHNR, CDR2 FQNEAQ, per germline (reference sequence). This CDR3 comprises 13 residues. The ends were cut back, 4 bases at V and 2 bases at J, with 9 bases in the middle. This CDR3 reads CASSSSYTYEQYF. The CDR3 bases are TGTGCCAGCAGCTCCAGCTATACCTACGAGCAGTACTTC.